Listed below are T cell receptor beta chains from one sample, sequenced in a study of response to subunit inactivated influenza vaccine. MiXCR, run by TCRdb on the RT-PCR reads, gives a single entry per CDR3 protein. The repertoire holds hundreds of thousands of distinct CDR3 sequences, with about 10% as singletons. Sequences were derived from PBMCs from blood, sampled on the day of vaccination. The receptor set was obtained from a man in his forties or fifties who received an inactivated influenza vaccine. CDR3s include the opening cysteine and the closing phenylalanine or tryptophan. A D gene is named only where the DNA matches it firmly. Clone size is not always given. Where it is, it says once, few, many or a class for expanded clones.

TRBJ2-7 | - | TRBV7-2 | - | CASSSSGHSYEQYF | TGTGCCAGCAGCTCCTCGGGACACTCCTACGAGCAGTACTTC
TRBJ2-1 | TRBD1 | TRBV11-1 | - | CASSFKAWLGQGGNEQFF | TGTGCCAGCAGCTTCAAGGCATGGCTCGGACAGGGCGGCAATGAGCAGTTCTTC
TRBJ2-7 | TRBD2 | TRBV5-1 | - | CASSLGGSGPSSEQYF | TGCGCCAGCAGTCTCGGGGGGAGTGGGCCGTCCTCCGAGCAGTACTTC
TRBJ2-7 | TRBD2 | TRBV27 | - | CASSKGRAYEQYF | TGTGCCAGCAGTAAAGGGAGGGCGTACGAGCAGTACTTC
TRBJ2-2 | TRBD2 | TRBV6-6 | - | CASSYTLAGRNTGELFF | TGTGCCAGCAGTTACACACTAGCGGGGAGGAACACCGGGGAGCTGTTTTTT
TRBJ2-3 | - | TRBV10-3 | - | CAISVQGTDTQYF | TGTGCCATCAGTGTTCAGGGAACAGATACGCAGTATTTT
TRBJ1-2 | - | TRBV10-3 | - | CAISEQGGNYGYTF | TGTGCCATCAGCGAACAGGGTGGCAACTATGGCTACACCTTC
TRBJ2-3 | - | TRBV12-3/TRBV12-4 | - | CASSLGTPTDTQYF | TGTGCCAGCAGTTTAGGGACCCCAACAGATACGCAGTATTTT
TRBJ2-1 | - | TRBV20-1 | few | CSARRQLDEQFF | TGCAGTGCTAGAAGGCAGTTGGATGAGCAGTTCTTC
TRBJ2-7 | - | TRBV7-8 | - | CASSVRQSGVGPYEQYF | TGTGCCAGCAGCGTGCGACAATCGGGCGTCGGACCCTACGAGCAGTACTTC
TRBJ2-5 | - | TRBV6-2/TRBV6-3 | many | CASSSTSRRETQYF | TGTGCCAGCAGTTCGACTAGTCGTCGAGAGACCCAGTACTTC
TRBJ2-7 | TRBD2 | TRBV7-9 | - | CASSLDLSGRRYEQYF | TGTGCCAGCAGCTTAGATCTTAGCGGGAGGAGATACGAGCAGTACTTC
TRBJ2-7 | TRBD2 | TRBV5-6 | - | CASSRSPGLAALSSYEQYF | TGTGCCAGCAGCCGATCCCCGGGACTAGCGGCCCTAAGCTCCTACGAGCAGTACTTC
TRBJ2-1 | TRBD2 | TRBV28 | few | CASSMGLSSYNEQFF | TGTGCCAGCAGTATGGGACTAAGTTCCTACAATGAGCAGTTCTTC
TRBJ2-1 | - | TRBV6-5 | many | CASSHLDGYYNEQFF | TGTGCCAGCAGTCATCTCGACGGTTACTACAATGAGCAGTTCTTC
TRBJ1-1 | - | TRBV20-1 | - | CSAKNYLEGANTEAFF | TGCAGTGCTAAAAACTACCTTGAAGGTGCGAACACTGAAGCTTTCTTT
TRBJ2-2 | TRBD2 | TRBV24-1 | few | CATSDAGTSGSTGELFF | TGTGCCACCAGTGATGCCGGGACTAGCGGTAGCACCGGGGAGCTGTTTTTT
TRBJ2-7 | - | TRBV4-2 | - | CASSQADTLSYEQYF | TGTGCCAGCAGCCAAGCAGACACTCTCTCCTACGAGCAGTACTTC
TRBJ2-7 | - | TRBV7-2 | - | CASSLAGQDNYEQYF | TGTGCCAGCAGCTTAGCCGGTCAGGATAACTACGAGCAGTACTTC
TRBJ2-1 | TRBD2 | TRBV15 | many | CATSDSSGGAVRSYNEQFF | TGTGCCACCAGCGACTCCAGCGGGGGGGCCGTGAGATCCTACAATGAGCAGTTCTTC
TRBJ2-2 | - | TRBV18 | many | CASSPPTENTGELFF | TGTGCCAGCTCACCACCAACCGAGAACACCGGGGAGCTGTTTTTT
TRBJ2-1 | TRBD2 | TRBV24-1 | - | CATSDLRRTSGKQFF | TGTGCCACCAGTGATTTGCGGCGTACTAGCGGAAAGCAGTTCTTC
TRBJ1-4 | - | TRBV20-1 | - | CSARRGGEKLFF | TGCAGTGCCAGGAGGGGGGGCGAAAAACTGTTTTTT
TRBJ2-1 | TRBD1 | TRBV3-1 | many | CASSQTGTGFYNEQFF | TGTGCCAGCAGCCAGACCGGGACAGGGTTCTACAATGAGCAGTTCTTC
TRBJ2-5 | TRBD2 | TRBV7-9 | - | CASRQVLAGGKETQYF | TGTGCCAGCAGACAAGTTTTAGCGGGGGGCAAAGAGACCCAGTACTTC
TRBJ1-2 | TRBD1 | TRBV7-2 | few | CASSSGTVGYGYTF | TGTGCCAGCAGTTCAGGGACAGTCGGGTATGGCTACACCTTC
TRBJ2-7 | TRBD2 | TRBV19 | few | CASSIDSGGTYEQYF | TGTGCCAGTAGTATCGATAGCGGGGGTACCTACGAGCAGTACTTC
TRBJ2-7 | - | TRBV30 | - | CAWSFGGPAEQYF | TGTGCCTGGAGTTTCGGGGGTCCAGCCGAGCAGTACTTC
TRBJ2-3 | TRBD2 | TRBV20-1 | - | CSAFSSGANTDTQYF | TGCAGTGCTTTCAGTAGCGGGGCAAACACAGATACGCAGTATTTT
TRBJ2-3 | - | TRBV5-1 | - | CASSLESRLSTDTQYF | TGCGCCAGCAGCTTGGAGTCAAGACTTAGCACAGATACGCAGTATTTT
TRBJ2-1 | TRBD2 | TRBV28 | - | CASSSRFEREVVRGNEQFF | TGTGCCAGCAGTTCCCGGTTTGAGCGGGAGGTTGTCCGGGGAAATGAGCAGTTCTTC
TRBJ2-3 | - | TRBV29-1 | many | CSVEGSENPDTQYF | TGCAGCGTTGAGGGGAGCGAAAATCCAGATACGCAGTATTTT